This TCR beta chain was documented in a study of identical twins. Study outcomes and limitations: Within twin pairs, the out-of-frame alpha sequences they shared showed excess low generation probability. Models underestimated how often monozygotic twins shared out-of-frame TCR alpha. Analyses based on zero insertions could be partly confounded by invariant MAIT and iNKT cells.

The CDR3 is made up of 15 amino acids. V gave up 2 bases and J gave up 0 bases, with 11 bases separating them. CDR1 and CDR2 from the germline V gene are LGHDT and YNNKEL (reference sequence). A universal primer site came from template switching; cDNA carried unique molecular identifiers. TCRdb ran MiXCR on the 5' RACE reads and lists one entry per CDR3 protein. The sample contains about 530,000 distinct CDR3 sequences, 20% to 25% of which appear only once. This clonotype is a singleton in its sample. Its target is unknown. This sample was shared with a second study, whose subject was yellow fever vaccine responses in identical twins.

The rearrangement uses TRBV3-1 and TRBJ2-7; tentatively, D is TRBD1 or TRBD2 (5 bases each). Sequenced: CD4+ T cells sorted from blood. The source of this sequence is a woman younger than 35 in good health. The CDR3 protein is CASSQSGTSSYEQYF. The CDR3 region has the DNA TGTGCCAGCAGCCAATCGGGGACGAGCTCCTACGAGCAGTACTTC.